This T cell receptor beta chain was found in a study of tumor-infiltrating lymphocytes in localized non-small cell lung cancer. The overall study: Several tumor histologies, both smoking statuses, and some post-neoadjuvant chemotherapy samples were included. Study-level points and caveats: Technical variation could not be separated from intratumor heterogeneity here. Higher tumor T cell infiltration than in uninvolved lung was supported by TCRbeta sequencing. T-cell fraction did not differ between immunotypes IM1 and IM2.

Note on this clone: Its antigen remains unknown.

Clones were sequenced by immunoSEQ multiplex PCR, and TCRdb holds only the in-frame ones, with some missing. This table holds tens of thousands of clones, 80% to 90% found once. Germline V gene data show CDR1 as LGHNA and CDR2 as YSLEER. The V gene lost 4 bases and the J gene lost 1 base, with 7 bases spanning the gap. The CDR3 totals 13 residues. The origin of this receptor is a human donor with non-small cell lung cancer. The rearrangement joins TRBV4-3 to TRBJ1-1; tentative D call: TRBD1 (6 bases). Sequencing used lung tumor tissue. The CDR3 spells CASSRQANTEAFF. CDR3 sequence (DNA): TGCGCCAGCAGCCGACAGGCGAACACTGAAGCTTTCTTT.